Included here is one TCR beta chain sequence, with context. Its antigen is as yet unknown. This CDR3 is 16 amino acids long. The J segment lost 3 bases and the V segment lost 5 bases, leaving 13 bases of the junction unmatched. CDR1 and CDR2 from the germline V gene are DFQATT and SNEGSKA (reference sequence). This specimen comes from a study of T cell repertoires in cytomegalovirus infection. Overall study: Recently described HLA-C-restricted plus well-studied HLA-B-restricted CMV epitopes were used. It was the public TCR beta signatures that indicated both CMV infection and matching HLA type.

Whole-study findings and limits: The study found HLA-C-restricted CMV-specific TCR beta clonotypes dominating the ex vivo response.

TCRdb redid the calling of the reads with MiXCR, one entry per CDR3 protein. This table holds around 900,000 distinct CDR3 sequences, roughly a third found once. This material consisted of cultured CD8+ T cells from PBMCs, taken from culture after CMV antigen stimulation. This receptor was identified in a human donor in good health (CMV status not recorded). Some clones in this sample may be carry-over from other donors' samples. The chain combines TRBV20-1 with TRBJ2-5; TRBD2 matches 9 bases. The CDR3 DNA is TGCAGTGCTCCCCCCTGGTTAGCGGGGGCCAAAGAGACCCAGTACTTC. Its translation is CSAPPWLAGAKETQYF.